The rows below give T cell receptor beta chains drawn from one sample of a study of CD8 T cells in ankylosing spondylitis. TCRdb re-called the 5' RACE reads with MiXCR, one entry per CDR3 protein. The data contain roughly 700,000 distinct CDR3 sequences, around 17% of them singletons. Source material: blood, either unsorted or a sorted T cell fraction (not recorded which). These receptor sequences come from a male donor with ankylosing spondylitis. Each CDR3 is given with its conserved first and last residue. D genes are given only for firm matches. Some rows have no size entry. The others give once, few or many, or a class for an expanded clone.

len,d_gene,v_gene,j_gene,abundance,CDR3aa,CDR3nt
15,TRBD1,TRBV7-8,TRBJ1-1,NA,CASSSGGFSSTEAFF,TGTGCCAGCAGCTCAGGGGGCTTCTCTTCTACTGAAGCTTTCTTT
18,TRBD1,TRBV12-3/TRBV12-4,TRBJ1-4,few,CASSLDGTARGAWEKLFF,TGTGCCAGCAGTTTAGATGGGACAGCGAGGGGGGCTTGGGAAAAACTGTTTTTT
14,TRBD1,TRBV24-1,TRBJ2-1,NA,CATSSRGFNNEQFF,TGTGCCACCAGTAGCAGGGGGTTTAACAATGAGCAGTTCTTC
17,TRBD2,TRBV24-1,TRBJ2-2,NA,CATSDSLAGVQAGELFF,TGTGCCACCAGTGATTCACTAGCGGGAGTACAGGCCGGGGAGCTGTTTTTT
13,NA,TRBV29-1,TRBJ2-2,NA,CSVGQTNTGELFF,TGCAGCGTTGGACAGACGAACACCGGGGAGCTGTTTTTT
18,TRBD2,TRBV15,TRBJ2-1,NA,CATSRDPLAGGPRDEQFF,TGTGCCACCAGCAGAGATCCTCTAGCGGGGGGGCCGAGGGATGAGCAGTTCTTC
16,TRBD1,TRBV7-9,TRBJ2-2,few,CASSTTGTGDTGELFF,TGTGCCAGCAGCACCACCGGGACAGGGGACACCGGGGAGCTGTTTTTT
18,TRBD2,TRBV6-2/TRBV6-3,TRBJ2-7,NA,CASSYSAPGLAGGYEQYF,TGTGCCAGCAGTTACTCTGCGCCGGGACTAGCGGGGGGCTACGAGCAGTACTTC
17,NA,TRBV29-1,TRBJ2-7,NA,CSVGGIWGMSESYEQYF,TGCAGCGTTGGAGGTATTTGGGGTATGTCGGAGTCATACGAGCAGTACTTC
12,TRBD1,TRBV29-1,TRBJ2-5,few,CSVGQGSETQYF,TGCAGCGTGGGACAGGGGAGTGAGACCCAGTACTTC
12,NA,TRBV6-5,TRBJ1-1,NA,CASINMNTEAFF,TGTGCCAGCATTAACATGAACACTGAAGCTTTCTTT
14,NA,TRBV7-8,TRBJ2-1,NA,CASSSVSSYNEQFF,TGTGCCAGCAGCTCGGTTAGTTCCTACAATGAGCAGTTCTTC
13,NA,TRBV30,TRBJ2-2,NA,CAWSVIGTGELFF,TGTGCCTGGAGTGTAATAGGAACCGGGGAGCTGTTTTTT
14,NA,TRBV5-6,TRBJ2-5,few,CASSLENGVETQYF,TGTGCCAGCAGCTTGGAGAACGGGGTAGAGACCCAGTACTTC
17,TRBD2,TRBV7-2,TRBJ2-2,few,CASSSVWASGLTGELFF,TGTGCCAGCAGCTCAGTTTGGGCTAGCGGGCTGACTGGGGAGCTGTTTTTT
15,TRBD1,TRBV10-3,TRBJ2-7,few,CAISDPGQATYEQYF,TGTGCCATCAGTGACCCTGGACAGGCGACCTACGAGCAGTACTTC
12,NA,TRBV27,TRBJ2-1,NA,CASSSRVSEQFF,TGTGCCAGCAGTTCCAGGGTTAGTGAGCAGTTCTTC
13,NA,TRBV20-1,TRBJ2-1,few,CTPGGGGRNEQFF,TGCACCCCCGGGGGCGGGGGCCGAAATGAGCAGTTCTTC
14,TRBD1,TRBV7-9,TRBJ1-5,few,CASSRPGQGGPQHF,TGTGCCAGCAGCAGACCCGGACAGGGCGGCCCCCAGCATTTT
17,NA,TRBV5-1,TRBJ1-3,few,CASSGNLGGSSGNTIYF,TGCGCCAGCTCCGGTAACCTCGGCGGGTCCTCTGGAAACACCATATATTTT
14,NA,TRBV20-1,TRBJ2-3,once,CSAAEGLGTDTQYF,TGCAGTGCCGCCGAGGGGTTGGGCACAGATACGCAGTATTTT
13,NA,TRBV20-1,TRBJ2-5,NA,CSASPPSANILYF,TGCAGTGCTAGTCCCCCTAGCGCAAACATTTTGTACTTC
14,TRBD1,TRBV29-1,TRBJ2-1,few,CSVVPRDRGNEQFF,TGCAGCGTTGTCCCCCGGGACAGGGGTAATGAGCAGTTCTTC
12,TRBD2,TRBV11-2,TRBJ2-1,NA,CASSSTSPEQFF,TGTGCCAGCAGCTCGACTAGCCCTGAGCAGTTCTTC
19,NA,TRBV28,TRBJ2-1,NA,CASNPPPPSRPPGMGEQFF,TGTGCCAGCAACCCCCCGCCCCCCTCCCGGCCTCCAGGGATGGGTGAGCAGTTCTTC
13,NA,TRBV3-1,TRBJ2-7,NA,CASSQVGAYEQYF,TGTGCCAGCAGCCAAGTTGGTGCGTACGAGCAGTACTTC
15,TRBD2,TRBV7-3,TRBJ2-1,few,CASSLDSRGGNEQFF,TGTGCCAGCAGCCTCGACTCCCGGGGGGGCAATGAGCAGTTCTTC
13,NA,TRBV12-3/TRBV12-4,TRBJ1-4,few,CASSLSANEKLFF,TGTGCCAGCAGTTTAAGTGCTAATGAAAAACTGTTTTTT
12,NA,TRBV30,TRBJ2-7,many,CAWSTSGYEQYF,TGTGCCTGGAGTACTAGTGGTTACGAGCAGTACTTC
15,TRBD1,TRBV12-3/TRBV12-4,TRBJ2-7,many,CASSFTGGVSYEQYF,TGTGCCAGCAGCTTCACAGGGGGTGTAAGCTACGAGCAGTACTTC
15,TRBD2,TRBV7-9,TRBJ2-3,NA,CASSLGTTAGDTQYF,TGTGCCAGCAGCTTGGGGACTACCGCCGGAGATACGCAGTATTTT
14,TRBD1,TRBV6-1,TRBJ2-4,NA,CASSDSPLTGPRYF,TGTGCCAGCAGTGATAGCCCCCTGACAGGGCCGCGGTACTTC
16,TRBD2,TRBV20-1,TRBJ2-1,NA,CSAHDPERGVYNEQFF,TGCAGTGCCCACGATCCCGAGCGGGGGGTCTACAATGAGCAGTTCTTC
13,NA,TRBV20-1,TRBJ1-5,few,CSARRGANQPQHF,TGCAGTGCCCGGCGGGGGGCCAATCAGCCCCAGCATTTT
14,NA,TRBV6-1,TRBJ1-4,few,CASAVGATNEKLFF,TGTGCCAGCGCCGTCGGCGCAACTAATGAAAAACTGTTTTTT
16,TRBD1,TRBV12-3/TRBV12-4,TRBJ2-2,few,CASREPGQGASGELFF,TGTGCCAGCAGGGAACCGGGACAGGGGGCGTCCGGGGAGCTGTTTTTT
14,TRBD1,TRBV10-3,TRBJ1-3,NA,CAMSTGPSGNTIYF,TGTGCCATGTCGACAGGGCCCTCTGGAAACACCATATATTTT
14,NA,TRBV4-2,TRBJ2-1,NA,CASSYGLYWDEQFF,TGTGCCAGCAGCTACGGGCTCTACTGGGATGAGCAGTTCTTC
15,NA,TRBV12-3/TRBV12-4,TRBJ2-2,few,CASSSGGDHPGELFF,TGTGCCAGCAGTTCTGGGGGCGATCATCCCGGGGAGCTGTTTTTT
14,TRBD2,TRBV7-8,TRBJ2-5,NA,CASRWGTSEETQYF,TGTGCCAGCAGGTGGGGGACTAGTGAGGAGACCCAGTACTTC
17,NA,TRBV5-6,TRBJ2-6,NA,CASSLVQGSPGANVLTF,TGTGCCAGCAGCTTGGTTCAGGGAAGCCCTGGGGCCAACGTCCTGACTTTC
15,NA,TRBV6-2/TRBV6-3,TRBJ2-7,NA,CASSSWVPSGNEQYF,TGTGCCAGCAGTTCTTGGGTCCCCTCCGGGAACGAGCAGTACTTC
14,TRBD1,TRBV5-1,TRBJ1-1,few,CASSLQGATTEAFF,TGCGCCAGCAGCCTTCAGGGGGCCACCACTGAAGCTTTCTTT
17,TRBD1,TRBV11-2,TRBJ1-3,NA,CASSNLTGQISGNTIYF,TGTGCCAGCAGTAATCTGACGGGACAGATCTCTGGAAACACCATATATTTT
14,NA,TRBV6-2/TRBV6-3,TRBJ1-5,NA,CASQRDGSNQPQHF,TGTGCCTCGCAGCGGGACGGTTCTAATCAGCCCCAGCATTTT
16,TRBD2,TRBV15,TRBJ2-1,NA,CATSRGLAGGGGEQFF,TGTGCCACCAGCAGAGGTCTAGCGGGGGGCGGGGGTGAGCAGTTCTTC
12,NA,TRBV29-1,TRBJ1-1,few,CSAGGGMTEAFF,TGCAGCGCTGGCGGGGGTATGACTGAAGCTTTCTTT
14,NA,TRBV7-6,TRBJ2-7,NA,CASSPSGAPYEQYF,TGTGCCAGCAGCCCTAGTGGAGCCCCCTACGAGCAGTACTTC
11,NA,TRBV3-1,TRBJ1-2,once,CVALQADGYTF,TGTGTGGCTCTGCAGGCCGACGGCTACACCTTC
16,NA,TRBV7-9,TRBJ2-1,NA,CASTTSPGGEGDEQFF,TGTGCCAGCACCACTAGTCCAGGGGGGGAGGGCGATGAGCAGTTCTTC
12,NA,TRBV20-1,TRBJ2-3,NA,CSAVREQDTQYF,TGCAGTGCTGTCCGGGAGCAGGATACGCAGTATTTT
15,NA,TRBV18,TRBJ1-4,few,CASSLQTATNEKLFF,TGTGCCAGCTCACTTCAAACAGCAACTAATGAAAAACTGTTTTTT